The present T cell receptor beta chain was sequenced within a study of CD8+ T cells in alopecia areata. Described treatment: oral pan-JAK inhibitor, 5-10 mg twice daily. V was cut by 5 bases and J by 6 bases, with 13 bases left in between. Germline V CDR1 and CDR2: SGHVS, FNYEAQ. This CDR3 has 13 amino acids. RNA was isolated and reverse transcribed to cDNA, the sequencing template. Clones were sequenced by immunoSEQ multiplex PCR, and TCRdb holds only the in-frame ones, with some missing. The data hold hundreds of thousands of clones, with 35% to 40% observed a single time. This chain links TRBV7-6 with TRBJ2-5, with D possibly TRBD1 on 5 matching bases. The sample consisted of CD4+ T cells sorted from blood, taken between weeks 30 and 35, from a patient treated with tofacitinib. The receptor was derived from a human donor with alopecia areata. CDR3 sequence reads: CASSQGHLKTQYF. Here the CDR3 DNA reads TGTGCCAGCAGCCAGGGTCACCTAAAGACCCAGTACTTC.